The 21 T cell receptor beta chains given below trace back to one sample, sequenced in a study of control samples from healthy donors and cancer patients. The protocol was immunoSEQ multiplex PCR, while the TCRdb copy is restricted to in-frame clones and leaves out a portion. The repertoire holds fewer than 200,000 clones, roughly 92% seen once, with 1.3% to 1.5% in the top ten. The sample taken for sequencing was blood. The receptor set was obtained from a man aged 25 to 45 in good health.

The J gene is TRBJ2-7, the V gene TRBV15, with no clear D. Germline assignment: CDR1 LNHNV and CDR2 YYDKDF (reference sequence). The V gene lost 0 bases and the J gene lost 0 bases, with 6 bases spanning the gap. CDR3 size: 14 residues. Here the CDR3 reads CATSRERYSYEQYF. The CDR3 DNA sequence: TGTGCCACCAGCAGAGAAAGATACTCCTACGAGCAGTACTTC.

V usage is TRBV19 and J usage is TRBJ2-3; D possibly corresponds to TRBD2 (6 bases). Germline V gene lookup returns CDR1 LNHDA and CDR2 SQIVND (reference sequence). The CDR3 covers 15 residues. The V gene lost 3 bases and the J gene lost 1 base, with 11 bases spanning the gap. The CDR3, as DNA: TGTGCCAGTAGTATCATGGGCGGGGGCACAGATACGCAGTATTTT. Translating it yields CASSIMGGGTDTQYF.

The gene calls are TRBV19 and TRBJ2-1; TRBD2 aligns across 9 bases. V was clipped by 1 base and J by 3 bases; unmatched bases: 4. The CDR3 runs to 16 residues. CDR1 is LNHDA and CDR2 is SQIVND in the germline V gene (reference sequence). CDR3 protein: CASSIAAGGYYNEQFF. The CDR3 nucleotides are TGTGCCAGTAGTATAGCGGCGGGAGGGTACTACAATGAGCAGTTCTTC.

In this sample, this clone turned up once. The chain has TRBV5-4 and TRBJ1-2, with D hard to call. The CDR3 contains 14 residues. From germline, CDR1 is SGHNT and CDR2 YYREEE (reference sequence). Trimming stripped 4 bases from V and 2 bases from J, with 12 bases between. The CDR3 bases are TGTGCCAGCAGCCCGGACGAGCCAAACTATGGCTACACCTTC. Translated: CASSPDEPNYGYTF.

Here the CDR3 reads CAISESGYEQYF. The DNA of the CDR3 is TGTGCCATCAGTGAGTCAGGGTACGAGCAGTACTTC. The chain uses TRBV10-3 and TRBJ2-7; D ambiguous. Germline V gives CDR1 ENHRY, CDR2 SYGVKD. The V gene lost 0 bases and the J gene lost 4 bases, with 4 bases spanning the gap. The CDR3 spans 12 residues.

This chain joins TRBV5-6 and TRBJ1-3, with a possible D match to TRBD1 (5 bases). The CDR3 has 16 residues. V gave up 0 bases and J gave up 4 bases, with 14 bases separating them. CDR1 and CDR2 (germline): SGHDT, YYEEEE. The CDR3 sequence is CASSLGVGGSGNTIYF. Written as DNA, the CDR3 is TGTGCCAGCAGCTTGGGGGTCGGGGGATCAGGAAACACCATATATTTT.

The chain combines TRBV19 with TRBJ1-6; TRBD1 matches at 8 bases. The J segment lost 10 bases and the V segment lost 10 bases, leaving 9 bases of the junction unmatched. Germline V gives CDR1 LNHDA, CDR2 SQIVND (reference sequence). The CDR3 is 13 residues long. The CDR3 DNA sequence: TGTGCCACCAGACAGGGGATAGGATCACCCCTCCACTTT. Its protein product is CATRQGIGSPLHF.

Note on this clone: This sample also contains other DNA sequences that code for the same CDR3. The V gene is TRBV9, the J gene TRBJ2-2; TRBD2 aligns across 8 bases. Trimming took 0 bases from V and 5 from J; bases not matched to a gene: 6. Germline CDR1 reads SGDLS; CDR2 reads YYNGEE. The CDR3 consists of 16 residues. The CDR3 coding sequence is TGTGCCAGCAGCGTAGCTCGGGGGGGCGGTACCGGGGAGCTGTTTTTT. This sequence encodes CASSVARGGGTGELFF. The whole variable domain, remainder taken from reference TRBV9 and TRBJ2-2, is DSGVTQTPKHLITATGQRVTLRCSPRSGDLSVYWYQQSLDQGLQFLIQYYNGEERAKGNILERFSAQQFPDLHSELNLSSLELGDSALYFCASSVARGGGTGELFFGEGSRLTVL.

V and J are TRBV28 and TRBJ2-3; D might be TRBD1 or TRBD2, each matching 5 bases. Germline V gene lookup returns CDR1 MDHEN and CDR2 SYDVKM. V was cut by 5 bases and J by 1 base, with 7 bases left in between. The CDR3 totals 13 residues. CDR3 sequence reads: CASSRDGTDTQYF. Written as DNA, the CDR3 is TGTGCCAGCAGTAGGGACGGCACAGATACGCAGTATTTT.

The chain employs TRBV3-1 (or the pseudogene TRBV3-2) and TRBJ2-5; D may be TRBD1 (6 bases). The CDR3 contains 16 residues. The V end lost 4 bases, the J end lost 2 bases, and 17 bases lay between the germline ends. Germline loops: CDR1 LGHDT, CDR2 YNNKEL (reference sequence). CDR3 DNA: TGTGCCAGCAGCCGTCGGGACAACGGGGAACAAGAGACCCAGTACTTC. Translation: CASSRRDNGEQETQYF.

Points on this clone: The junction departs from germline at one end; a sequencing error may be responsible. The chain uses TRBV3-1 (or the pseudogene TRBV3-2) and TRBJ1-3; D might be TRBD1 (5 bases). The germline CDR1 and CDR2 sequences are LGHDT and YNNKEL (reference sequence). The CDR3 length is 14 residues. Written as DNA, the CDR3 is TGTGCCAGCAGCCAAGGGTCGGGGGGAAACACTATATATTTT. Residues: CASSQGSGGNTIYF.

The chain is built from TRBV9 and TRBJ1-3; a possible D gene is TRBD1 (5 bases). The CDR3 runs 17 residues. V was shortened by 0 bases and J by 2 bases, with 15 bases between the two germline ends. Per germline, CDR1 SGDLS and CDR2 YYNGEE. Written as DNA, the CDR3 is TGTGCCAGCAGCGTAGCACAAGTAGGGGCCCCTGGAAACACCATATATTTT. It yields the protein CASSVAQVGAPGNTIYF.

This clone appeared a single time. The rearrangement links TRBV6-1 to TRBJ1-2; no clear D. The germline V and J ends were trimmed by 3 bases and 12 bases, with 14 bases remaining between them. CDR1 is MNHNS, CDR2 SASEGT, per germline. The CDR3 consists of 12 residues. CDR3 nucleotides: TGTGCCAGCAGTGAGGTTAGCAAGGGCAACACCTTC. Residues: CASSEVSKGNTF.

The rearrangement links TRBV24-1 to TRBJ1-4; a possible D gene is TRBD1 (5 bases). The CDR3 has 12 residues. Germline V gene sequence: CDR1 KGHDR, CDR2 SFDVKD. The V gene lost 4 bases and the J gene lost 10 bases, with 9 bases spanning the gap. The CDR3 bases are TGTGCCACCAGTGACGGGACGGGAAAACTGTTTTTT. Translated, it gives CATSDGTGKLFF.

The genes are TRBV6-2 or TRBV6-3 and TRBJ2-5; TRBD1 agrees at 7 bases. Germline V gives CDR1 MNHEY, CDR2 SVGEGT. This CDR3 comprises 14 residues. The trim removed 5 bases at V and 3 bases at J, leaving 6 bases unmatched. This CDR3 reads CASSHPTGKETQYF. CDR3 nucleotide sequence: TGTGCCAGCAGTCACCCGACAGGGAAAGAGACCCAGTACTTC.

The CDR3 loop reads CASSEARLQHF. CDR3 in DNA: TGTGCCAGCAGTGAAGCGCGCCTCCAGCATTTT. The gene calls are TRBV6-1 and TRBJ1-5; the D is unclear. The CDR3 covers 11 residues. Trimming shortened V by 0 bases and J by 12 bases, and 6 bases separated the two germline ends. Germline CDR1 and CDR2: MNHNS and SASEGT.

V is TRBV19 and J is TRBJ1-2; D not resolved. Germline V CDR1 and CDR2: LNHDA, SQIVND (reference sequence). The CDR3 extends over 11 amino acids. With 1 base removed from V and 8 bases from J, the gap between germline ends came to 5 bases. DNA for the CDR3: TGTGCCAGTAGTATAGCGGAGGGCTACACCTTC. It is translated as CASSIAEGYTF.

The rearrangement uses TRBV15 and TRBJ1-6; TRBD1 matches at 8 bases. The V and J ends lost 5 bases and 6 bases, in that order; junction bases with no gene match: 3. The germline CDR1 and CDR2 sequences are LNHNV and YYDKDF (reference sequence). The CDR3 has 14 amino acids. CDR3 DNA sequence: TGTGCCACCAGCTCCGGACAGGGTAATTCACCCCTCCACTTT. It translates to CATSSGQGNSPLHF.

The chain links TRBV7-9 to TRBJ1-3; D perhaps matches TRBD1 (6 bases). CDR1 and CDR2 (germline): SEHNR, FQNEAQ (reference sequence). The CDR3 spans 15 residues. The V end lost 5 bases, the J end lost 2 bases, and 13 bases lay between the germline ends. CDR3 sequence: CASSARGGPGNTIYF. The CDR3 DNA follows: TGTGCCAGCAGCGCGCGAGGGGGACCTGGAAACACCATATATTTT.

The chain joins TRBV27 to TRBJ2-7, with TRBD1 matching over 9 bases. V gave up 6 bases and J gave up 0 bases; unmatched junction bases: 9. Germline CDR1 and CDR2: MNHEY and SMNVEV (reference sequence). The CDR3 length is 16 residues. CDR3 residues: CASSLQGALSSYEQYF. The CDR3 DNA sequence: TGTGCCAGCAGCCTACAGGGGGCCCTCAGCTCCTACGAGCAGTACTTC.

This chain links TRBV7-8 with TRBJ1-3; 8 bases fit TRBD1. The CDR3 is 17 residues long. Unmatched junction bases numbered 6, after V lost 1 base and J lost 1 base. The germline gives CDR1 SGHVS, CDR2 FQNEAQ. The CDR3, as DNA: TGTGCCAGCAGCTTAGGTGGGCAGGGGGCTTCTGGAAACACCATATATTTT. It specifies CASSLGGQGASGNTIYF.